This TCR beta chain was sequenced for a study of shared clonotypes between healthy human individuals. General study points: The sharing of about 5% of naive CD4 clonotypes was seen across several donors.

V dropped 0 bases and J dropped 2; count of bases not matched to a gene: 2. This CDR3 is 16 amino acids long. Germline-derived CDR1 and CDR2 are KGHSH and LQKENI. Under the authors' procedure: ImmunoSEQ output lacked quality scores and full-length reads, limiting matched filtering. The protocol was immunoSEQ multiplex PCR, while the TCRdb copy is restricted to in-frame clones and leaves out a portion. The V and J calls and clone size come from that table; D and trimming were worked out from the DNA. Here the sample spans hundreds of thousands of clones, 72% being singletons. This clone turned up a few times. What it binds is unknown. Other DNA sequences in the same sample also yield this CDR3.

Specimen: memory CD4+ T cells sorted from blood. As to subset: CD45RA-negative fraction. The chain links TRBV18 to TRBJ2-7; TRBD2 aligns across 12 bases. The clonotype was recovered from a woman aged 30 to 39 in good health. CDR3 amino acids: CASSPPGLAGTYEQYF. The CDR3, as DNA: TGTGCCAGCTCACCACCGGGACTAGCGGGCACCTACGAGCAGTACTTC.